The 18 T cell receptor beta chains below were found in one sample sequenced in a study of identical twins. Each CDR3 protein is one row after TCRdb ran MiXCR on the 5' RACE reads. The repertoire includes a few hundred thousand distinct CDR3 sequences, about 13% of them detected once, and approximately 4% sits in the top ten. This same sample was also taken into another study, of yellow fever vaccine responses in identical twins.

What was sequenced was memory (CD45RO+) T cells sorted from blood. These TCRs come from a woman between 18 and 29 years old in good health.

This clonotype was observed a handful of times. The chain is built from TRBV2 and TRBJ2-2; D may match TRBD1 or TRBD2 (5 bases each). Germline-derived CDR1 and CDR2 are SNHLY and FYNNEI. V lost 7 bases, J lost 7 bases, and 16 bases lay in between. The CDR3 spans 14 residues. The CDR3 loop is CASTAGFGGGELFF. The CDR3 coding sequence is TGTGCCAGCACCGCTGGGTTTGGGGGCGGGGAGCTGTTTTTT.

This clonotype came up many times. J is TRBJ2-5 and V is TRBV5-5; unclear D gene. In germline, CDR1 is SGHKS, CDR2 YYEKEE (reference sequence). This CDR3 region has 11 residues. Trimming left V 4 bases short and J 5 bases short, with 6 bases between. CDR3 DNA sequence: TGTGCCAGCAGCCCGTCGGAGACCCAGTACTTC. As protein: CASSPSETQYF.

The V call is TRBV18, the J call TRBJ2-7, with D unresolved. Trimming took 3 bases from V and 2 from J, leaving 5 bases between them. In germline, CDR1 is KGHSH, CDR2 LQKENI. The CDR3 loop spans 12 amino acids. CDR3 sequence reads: CASSPETYEQYF. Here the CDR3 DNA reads TGTGCCAGCTCACCCGAGACCTACGAGCAGTACTTC.

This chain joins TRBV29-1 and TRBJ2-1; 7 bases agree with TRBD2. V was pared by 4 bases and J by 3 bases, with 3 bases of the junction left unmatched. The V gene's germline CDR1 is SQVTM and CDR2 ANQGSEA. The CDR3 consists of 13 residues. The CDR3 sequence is CSVGASGYNEQFF. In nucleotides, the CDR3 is TGCAGCGTTGGGGCTAGCGGCTACAATGAGCAGTTCTTC.

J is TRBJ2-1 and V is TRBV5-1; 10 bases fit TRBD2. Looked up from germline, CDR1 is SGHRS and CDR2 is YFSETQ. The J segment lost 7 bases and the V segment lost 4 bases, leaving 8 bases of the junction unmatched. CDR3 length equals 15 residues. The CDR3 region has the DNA TGCGCCAGCAGCCACCTAACTAGCGGGGAAAATGAGCAGTTCTTC. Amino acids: CASSHLTSGENEQFF.

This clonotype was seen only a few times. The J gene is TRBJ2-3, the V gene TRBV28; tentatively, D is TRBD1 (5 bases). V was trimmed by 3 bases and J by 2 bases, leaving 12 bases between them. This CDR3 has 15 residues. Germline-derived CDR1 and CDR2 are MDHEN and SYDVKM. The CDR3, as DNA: TGTGCCAGCAGTTTGAGGCAGGGTAACACAGATACGCAGTATTTT. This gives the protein CASSLRQGNTDTQYF.

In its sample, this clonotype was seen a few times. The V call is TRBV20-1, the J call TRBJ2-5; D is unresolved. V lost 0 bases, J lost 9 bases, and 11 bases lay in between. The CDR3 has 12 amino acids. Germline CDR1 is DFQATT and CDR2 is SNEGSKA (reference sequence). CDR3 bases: TGCAGTGCTAGAGATAAAGCTTTGTCCCAGTACTTC. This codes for CSARDKALSQYF.

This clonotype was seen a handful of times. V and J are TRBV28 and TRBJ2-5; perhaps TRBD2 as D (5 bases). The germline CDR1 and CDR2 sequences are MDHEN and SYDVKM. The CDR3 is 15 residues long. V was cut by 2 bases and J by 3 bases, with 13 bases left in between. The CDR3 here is CASSLPRAVEETQYF. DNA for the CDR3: TGTGCCAGCAGTTTACCGCGGGCGGTTGAAGAGACCCAGTACTTC.

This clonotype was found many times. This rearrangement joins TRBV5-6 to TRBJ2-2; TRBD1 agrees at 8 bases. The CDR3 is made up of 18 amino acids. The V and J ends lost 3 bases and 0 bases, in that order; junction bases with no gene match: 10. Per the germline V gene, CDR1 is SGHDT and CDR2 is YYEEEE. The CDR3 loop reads CASSSYRQGRSNTGELFF. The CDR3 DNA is TGTGCCAGCAGCTCATACCGACAGGGGAGGTCGAACACCGGGGAGCTGTTTTTT.

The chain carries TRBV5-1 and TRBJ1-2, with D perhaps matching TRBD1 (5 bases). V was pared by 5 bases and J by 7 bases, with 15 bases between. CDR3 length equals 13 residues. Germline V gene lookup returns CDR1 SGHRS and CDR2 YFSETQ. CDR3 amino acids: CASRMDTTTGYTF. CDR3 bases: TGCGCCAGCAGGATGGACACTACAACTGGCTACACCTTC.

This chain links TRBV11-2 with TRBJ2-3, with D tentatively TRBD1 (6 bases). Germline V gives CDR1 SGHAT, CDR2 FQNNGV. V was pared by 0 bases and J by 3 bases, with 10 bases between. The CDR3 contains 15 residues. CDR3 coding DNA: TGTGCCAGCAGCTTAGAGGGGGCTGGGACAGATACGCAGTATTTT. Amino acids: CASSLEGAGTDTQYF.

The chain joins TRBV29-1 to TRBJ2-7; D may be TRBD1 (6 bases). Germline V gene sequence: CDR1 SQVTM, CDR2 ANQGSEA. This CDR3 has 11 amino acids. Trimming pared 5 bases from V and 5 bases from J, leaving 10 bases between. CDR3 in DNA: TGCAGCGTTACTAAGGGGGACGAGCAGTACTTC. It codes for CSVTKGDEQYF.

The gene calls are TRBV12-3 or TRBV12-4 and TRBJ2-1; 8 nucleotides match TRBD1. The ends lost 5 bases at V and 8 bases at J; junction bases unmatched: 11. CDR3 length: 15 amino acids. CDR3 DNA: TGTGCCAGCAGTCCGGGACAGGTAGGGGACGATGAGCAGTTCTTC. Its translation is CASSPGQVGDDEQFF.

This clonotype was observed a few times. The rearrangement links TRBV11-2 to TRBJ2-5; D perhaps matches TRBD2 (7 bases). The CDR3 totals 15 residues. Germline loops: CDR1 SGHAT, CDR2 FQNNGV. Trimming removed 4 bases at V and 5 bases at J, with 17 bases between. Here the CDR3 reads CASSSGGGRGETQYF. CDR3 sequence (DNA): TGTGCCAGCAGCTCCGGAGGGGGGAGGGGTGAGACCCAGTACTTC. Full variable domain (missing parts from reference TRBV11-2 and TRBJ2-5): EAGVAQSPRYKIIEKRQSVAFWCNPISGHATLYWYQQILGQGPKLLIQFQNNGVVDDSQLPKDRFSAERLKGVDSTLKIQPAKLEDSAVYLCASSSGGGRGETQYFGPGTRLLVL.

The CDR3 protein is CASSFGLPDEQYF. CDR3 DNA sequence: TGTGCCAGCAGCTTCGGACTACCGGACGAGCAGTACTTC. This chain links TRBV7-6 with TRBJ2-7; D perhaps matches TRBD2 (6 bases). This CDR3 has 13 amino acids. CDR1 is SGHVS, CDR2 FNYEAQ, per germline. The V end was cut by 3 bases, the J end by 5 bases, with 11 bases between.

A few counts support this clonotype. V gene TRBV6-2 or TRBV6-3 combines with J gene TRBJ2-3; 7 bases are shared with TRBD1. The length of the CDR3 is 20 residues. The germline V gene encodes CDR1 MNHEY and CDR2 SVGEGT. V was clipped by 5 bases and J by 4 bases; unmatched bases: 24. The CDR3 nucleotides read TGTGCCAGCAGTCCTCGGGACAGCGTTAAGCCCAACCGAGCCGCAGATACGCAGTATTTT. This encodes CASSPRDSVKPNRAADTQYF.

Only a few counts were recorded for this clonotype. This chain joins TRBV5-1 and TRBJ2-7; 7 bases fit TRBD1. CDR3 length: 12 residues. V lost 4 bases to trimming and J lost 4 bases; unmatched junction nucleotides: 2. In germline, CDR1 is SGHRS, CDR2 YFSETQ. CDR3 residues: CASSGDSYEQYF. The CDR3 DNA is TGCGCCAGCAGCGGGGACAGTTACGAGCAGTACTTC.

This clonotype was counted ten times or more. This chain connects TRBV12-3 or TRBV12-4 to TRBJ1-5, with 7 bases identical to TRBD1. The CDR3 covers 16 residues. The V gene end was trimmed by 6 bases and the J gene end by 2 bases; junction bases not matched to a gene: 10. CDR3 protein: CASRHRQGFGNQPQHF. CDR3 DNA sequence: TGTGCCAGCAGGCATCGACAGGGATTCGGCAATCAGCCCCAGCATTTT.